This record covers a single T cell receptor (beta chain). No antigen is known for it. The sample belongs to a study of Ad26.COV2.S vaccination and SARS-CoV-2 variants. Broader study findings: Total responses of T cells may have been underestimated by the analyses of TCR breadth and depth. Ad26.COV2.S recipients had broader spike-specific TCRs (P = 0.0014).

Treatment noted: 15 to 20 received Ad26.COV2.S at low or high dose, single or two shots; several received placebo; per-sample allocation not given. Samples analyzed were those drawn on day 63 after the first vaccine or placebo injection. An adult aged 18-55 years in Boston served as the donor. V was trimmed by 2 bases and J by 5 bases, leaving 13 bases between them. The CDR3 has 14 residues. Germline CDR1 and CDR2: SGDLS and YYNGEE. TCRdb's copy holds only in-frame clones and misses some; the assay was immunoSEQ multiplex PCR. The sample comprises some 250,000 clones, around 89% of which are singletons, and approximately 12% rests with the top ten.

V gene TRBV9 combines with J gene TRBJ2-5; D might be TRBD1 (7 bases). This specimen consisted of peripheral blood, obtained in a trial of Ad26.COV2.S vaccine versus placebo. The sequence was obtained from a person aged 18-60 years who received the Ad26.COV2.S COVID-19 vaccine or a placebo. CDR3 region: CASSVQGGVETQYF. CDR3 sequence (DNA): TGTGCCAGCAGCGTTCAGGGGGGTGTGGAGACCCAGTACTTC.